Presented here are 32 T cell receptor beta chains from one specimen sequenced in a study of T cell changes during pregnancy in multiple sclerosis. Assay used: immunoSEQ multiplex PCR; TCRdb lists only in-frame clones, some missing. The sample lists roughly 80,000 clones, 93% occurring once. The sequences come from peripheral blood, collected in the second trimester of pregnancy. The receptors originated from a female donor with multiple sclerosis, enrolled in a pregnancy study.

CDR3 sequence: CASARDRPAGGYNEQFF. CDR3 coding DNA: TGTGCCAGTGCAAGGGACCGACCCGCGGGAGGTTACAATGAGCAGTTCTTC. V is TRBV19 and J is TRBJ2-1, with 8 bases aligning to TRBD2. In germline, CDR1 is LNHDA, CDR2 SQIVND (reference sequence). The CDR3 is 17 residues long. J gave up 4 bases and V 8 bases, and 16 bases lay outside the gene matches.

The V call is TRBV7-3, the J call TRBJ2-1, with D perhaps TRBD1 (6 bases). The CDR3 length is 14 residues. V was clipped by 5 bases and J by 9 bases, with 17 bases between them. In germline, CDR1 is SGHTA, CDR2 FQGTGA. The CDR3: CASSRDTGIGEQFF. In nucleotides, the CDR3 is TGTGCCAGCAGCCGAGACACAGGGATAGGTGAGCAGTTCTTC.

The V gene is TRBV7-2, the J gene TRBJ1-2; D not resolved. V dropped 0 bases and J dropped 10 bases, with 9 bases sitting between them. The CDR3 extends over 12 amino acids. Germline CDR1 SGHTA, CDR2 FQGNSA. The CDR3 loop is CASSLAAGIYTF. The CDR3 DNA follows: TGTGCCAGCAGCTTAGCAGCCGGTATCTACACCTTC.

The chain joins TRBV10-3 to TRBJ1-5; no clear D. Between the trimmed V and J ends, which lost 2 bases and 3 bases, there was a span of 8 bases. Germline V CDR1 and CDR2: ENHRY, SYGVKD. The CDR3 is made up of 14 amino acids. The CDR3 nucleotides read TGTGCCATCAGTGAGAACAGTAACAATCAGCCCCAGCATTTT. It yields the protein CAISENSNNQPQHF.

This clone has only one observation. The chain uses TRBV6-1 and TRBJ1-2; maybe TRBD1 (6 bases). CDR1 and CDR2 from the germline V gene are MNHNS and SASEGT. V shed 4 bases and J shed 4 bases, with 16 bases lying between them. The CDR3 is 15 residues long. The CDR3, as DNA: TGTGCCAGCAGTGTCAGGGGAGGGGAGGTCTATGGCTACACCTTC. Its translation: CASSVRGGEVYGYTF.

The CDR3: CASSPTVYNEQFF. The CDR3 DNA sequence: TGTGCCAGCAGCCCTACCGTGTACAATGAGCAGTTCTTC. The chain joins TRBV7-3 to TRBJ2-1, with no clear D. V gave up 5 bases and J gave up 4 bases, with 9 bases separating them. The length of the CDR3 is 13 residues. Per germline, CDR1 SGHTA and CDR2 FQGTGA.

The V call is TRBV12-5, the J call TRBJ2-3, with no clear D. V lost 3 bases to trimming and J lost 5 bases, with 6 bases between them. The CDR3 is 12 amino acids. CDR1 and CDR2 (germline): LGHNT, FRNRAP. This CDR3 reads CASGLQRDTQYF. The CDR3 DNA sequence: TGTGCTAGTGGTTTACAGAGAGATACGCAGTATTTT.

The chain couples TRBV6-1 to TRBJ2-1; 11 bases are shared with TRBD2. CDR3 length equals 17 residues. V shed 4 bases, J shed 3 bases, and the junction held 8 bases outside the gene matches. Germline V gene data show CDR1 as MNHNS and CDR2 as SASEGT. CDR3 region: CASSASIAGGSYNEQFF. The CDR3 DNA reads TGTGCCAGCAGTGCCTCGATAGCGGGAGGGAGCTACAATGAGCAGTTCTTC.

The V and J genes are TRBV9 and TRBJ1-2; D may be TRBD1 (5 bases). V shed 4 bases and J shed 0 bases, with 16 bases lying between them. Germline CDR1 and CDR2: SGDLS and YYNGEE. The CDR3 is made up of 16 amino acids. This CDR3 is CASSPRWGGANYGYTF. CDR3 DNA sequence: TGTGCCAGCAGCCCCCGTTGGGGGGGGGCTAACTATGGCTACACCTTC.

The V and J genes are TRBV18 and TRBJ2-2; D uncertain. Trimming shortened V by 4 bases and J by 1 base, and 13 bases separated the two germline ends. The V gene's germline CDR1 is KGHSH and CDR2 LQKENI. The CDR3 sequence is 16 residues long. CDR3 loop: CASSQHSLLNTGELFF. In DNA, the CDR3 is TGTGCCAGCTCACAGCACAGCTTACTGAACACCGGGGAGCTGTTTTTT.

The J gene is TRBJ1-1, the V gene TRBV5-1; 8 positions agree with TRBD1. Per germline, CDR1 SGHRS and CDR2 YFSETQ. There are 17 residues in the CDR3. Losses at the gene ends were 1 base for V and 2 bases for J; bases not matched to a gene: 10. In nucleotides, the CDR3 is TGCGCCAGCAGCTTGAATTCGGCACAGGGGGGAAACACTGAAGCTTTCTTT. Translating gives CASSLNSAQGGNTEAFF.

The CDR3 loop is CASSFGGARTEAFF. DNA for the CDR3: TGTGCCAGCAGTTTTGGCGGGGCAAGGACTGAAGCTTTCTTT. The rearrangement uses TRBV27 and TRBJ1-1; maybe TRBD1 (5 bases). Trimming removed 3 bases from V and 5 bases from J, with 13 bases in between. The V gene's germline CDR1 is MNHEY and CDR2 SMNVEV (reference sequence). This CDR3 has 14 amino acids.

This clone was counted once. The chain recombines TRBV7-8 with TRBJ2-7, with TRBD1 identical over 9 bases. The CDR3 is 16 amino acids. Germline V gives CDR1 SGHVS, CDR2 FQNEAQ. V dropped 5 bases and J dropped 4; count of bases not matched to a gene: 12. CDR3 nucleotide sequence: TGTGCCAGCAGCCGCCTCCTGGGACAGGGATGGTACGAGCAGTACTTC. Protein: CASSRLLGQGWYEQYF.

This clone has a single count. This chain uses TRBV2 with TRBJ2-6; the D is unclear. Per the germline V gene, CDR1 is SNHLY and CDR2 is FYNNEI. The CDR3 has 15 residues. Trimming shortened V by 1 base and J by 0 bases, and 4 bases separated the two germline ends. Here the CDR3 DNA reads TGTGCCAGCAGTGAAGTTATCTCTGGGGCCAACGTCCTGACTTTC. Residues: CASSEVISGANVLTF.

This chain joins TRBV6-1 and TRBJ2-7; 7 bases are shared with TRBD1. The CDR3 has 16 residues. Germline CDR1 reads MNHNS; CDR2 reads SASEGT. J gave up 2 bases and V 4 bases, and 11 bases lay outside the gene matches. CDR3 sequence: CASSVIDRDPPYEQYF. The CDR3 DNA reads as TGTGCCAGCAGTGTAATAGACAGGGATCCCCCCTACGAGCAGTACTTC.

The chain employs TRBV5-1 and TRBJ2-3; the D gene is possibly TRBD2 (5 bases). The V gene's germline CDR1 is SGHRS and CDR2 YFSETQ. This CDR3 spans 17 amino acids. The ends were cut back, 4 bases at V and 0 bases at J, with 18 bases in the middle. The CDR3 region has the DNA TGCGCCAGCAGCAAAGGACGGAGACTAAATAGCACAGATACGCAGTATTTT. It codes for CASSKGRRLNSTDTQYF.

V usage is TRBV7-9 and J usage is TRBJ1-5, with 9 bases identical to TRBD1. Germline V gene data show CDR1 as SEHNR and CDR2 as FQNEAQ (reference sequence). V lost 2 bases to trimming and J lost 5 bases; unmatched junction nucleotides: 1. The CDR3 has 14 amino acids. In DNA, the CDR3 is TGTGCCAGCAGCTTAACAGGGGGCCATCAGCCCCAGCATTTT. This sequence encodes CASSLTGGHQPQHF.

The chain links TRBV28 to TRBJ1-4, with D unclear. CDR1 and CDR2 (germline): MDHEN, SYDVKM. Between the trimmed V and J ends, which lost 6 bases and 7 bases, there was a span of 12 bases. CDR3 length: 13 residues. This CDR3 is CASREAASEKLFF. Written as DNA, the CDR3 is TGTGCCAGCAGAGAGGCCGCTAGTGAAAAACTGTTTTTT.

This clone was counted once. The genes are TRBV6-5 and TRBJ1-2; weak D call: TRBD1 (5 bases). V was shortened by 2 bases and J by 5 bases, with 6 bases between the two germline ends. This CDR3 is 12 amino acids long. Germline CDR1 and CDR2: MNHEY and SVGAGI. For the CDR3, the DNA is TGTGCCAGCAGTTACGGGGCTTATGGCTACACCTTC. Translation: CASSYGAYGYTF.

DNA of the CDR3: TGTGCCACACTAGCGGGGTACACAGATACGCAGTATTTT. Translating gives CATLAGYTDTQYF. The V and J genes are TRBV15 and TRBJ2-3, with 10 nucleotides matching TRBD2. The CDR3 is 13 amino acids. V gave up 9 bases and J gave up 2 bases; unmatched junction bases: 2. Per the germline V gene, CDR1 is LNHNV and CDR2 is YYDKDF (reference sequence).

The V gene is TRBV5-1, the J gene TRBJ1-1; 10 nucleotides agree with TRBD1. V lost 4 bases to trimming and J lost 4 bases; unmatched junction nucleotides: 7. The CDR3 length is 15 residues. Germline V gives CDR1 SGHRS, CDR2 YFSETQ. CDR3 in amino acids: CASSRQGAVGTEAFF. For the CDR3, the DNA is TGCGCCAGCAGCCGACAGGGGGCAGTTGGCACTGAAGCTTTCTTT.

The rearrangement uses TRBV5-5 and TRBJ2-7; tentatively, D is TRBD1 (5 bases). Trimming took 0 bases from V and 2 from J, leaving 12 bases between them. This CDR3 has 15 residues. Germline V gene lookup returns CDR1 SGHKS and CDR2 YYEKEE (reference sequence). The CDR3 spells CASSLEGSATYEQYF. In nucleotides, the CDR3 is TGTGCCAGCAGCTTGGAGGGGTCTGCGACCTACGAGCAGTACTTC.

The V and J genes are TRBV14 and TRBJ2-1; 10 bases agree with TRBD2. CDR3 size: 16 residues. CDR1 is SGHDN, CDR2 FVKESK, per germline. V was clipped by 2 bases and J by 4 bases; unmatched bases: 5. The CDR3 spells CASSQFLTSGYNEQFF. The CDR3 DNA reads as TGTGCCAGCAGCCAATTTCTGACTAGCGGGTACAATGAGCAGTTCTTC.

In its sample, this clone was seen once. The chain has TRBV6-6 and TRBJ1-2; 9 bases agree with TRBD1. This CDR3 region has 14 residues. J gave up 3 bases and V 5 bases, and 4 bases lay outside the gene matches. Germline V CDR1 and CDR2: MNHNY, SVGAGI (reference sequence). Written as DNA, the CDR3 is TGTGCCAGCAGTCCCCGACAGGGGGACTATGGCTACACCTTC. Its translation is CASSPRQGDYGYTF.

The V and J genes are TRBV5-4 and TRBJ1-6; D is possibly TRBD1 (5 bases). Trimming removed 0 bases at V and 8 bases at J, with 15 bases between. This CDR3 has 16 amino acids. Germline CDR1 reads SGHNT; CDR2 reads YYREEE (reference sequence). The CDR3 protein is CASSLGKDRPDSPLHF. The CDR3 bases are TGTGCCAGCAGCTTGGGGAAAGACAGACCCGATTCACCCCTCCACTTT. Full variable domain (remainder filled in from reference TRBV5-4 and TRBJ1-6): ETGVTQSPTHLIKTRGQQVTLRCSSQSGHNTVSWYQQALGQGPQFIFQYYREEENGRGNFPPRFSGLQFPNYSSELNVNALELDDSALYLCASSLGKDRPDSPLHFGNGTRLTVT.

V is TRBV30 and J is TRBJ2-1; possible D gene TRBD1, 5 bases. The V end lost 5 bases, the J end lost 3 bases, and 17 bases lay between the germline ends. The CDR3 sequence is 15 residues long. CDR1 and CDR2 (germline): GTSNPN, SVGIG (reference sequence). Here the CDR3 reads CAWRKSRADYNEQFF. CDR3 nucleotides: TGTGCCTGGCGGAAAAGCAGGGCCGACTACAATGAGCAGTTCTTC.

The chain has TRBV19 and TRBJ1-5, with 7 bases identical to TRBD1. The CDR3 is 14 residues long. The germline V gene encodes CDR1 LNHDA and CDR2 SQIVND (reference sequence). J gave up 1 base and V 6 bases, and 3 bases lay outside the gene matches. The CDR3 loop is CASRGTVSNQPQHF. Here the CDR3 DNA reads TGTGCCAGTAGGGGGACAGTGAGCAATCAGCCCCAGCATTTT.

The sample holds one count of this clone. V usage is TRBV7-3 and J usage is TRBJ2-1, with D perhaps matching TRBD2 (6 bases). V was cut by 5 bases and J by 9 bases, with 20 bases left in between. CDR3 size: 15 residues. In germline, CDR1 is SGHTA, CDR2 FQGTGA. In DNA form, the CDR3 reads TGTGCCAGCAGCCCCTCATCTAGCGTAGGAGGTGAGCAGTTCTTC. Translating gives CASSPSSSVGGEQFF. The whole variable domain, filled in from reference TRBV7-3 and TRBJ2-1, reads GAGVSQTPSNKVTEKGKYVELRCDPISGHTALYWYRQSLGQGPEFLIYFQGTGAADDSGLPNDRFFAVRPEGSVSTLKIQRTERGDSAVYLCASSPSSSVGGEQFFGPGTRLTVL.

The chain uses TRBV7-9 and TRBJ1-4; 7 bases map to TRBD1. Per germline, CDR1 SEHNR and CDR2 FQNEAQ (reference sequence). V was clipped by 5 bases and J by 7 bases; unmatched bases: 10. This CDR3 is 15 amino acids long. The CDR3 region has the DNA TGTGCCAGCAGCCCAGAGGGGGCGGAGGGTGAAAAACTGTTTTTT. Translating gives CASSPEGAEGEKLFF.

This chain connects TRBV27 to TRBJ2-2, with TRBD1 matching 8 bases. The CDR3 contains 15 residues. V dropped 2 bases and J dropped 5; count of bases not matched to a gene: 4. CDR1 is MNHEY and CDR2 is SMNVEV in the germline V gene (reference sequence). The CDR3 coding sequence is TGTGCCAGCAGTTTAGAACAGGGGGAGACCGGGGAGCTGTTTTTT. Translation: CASSLEQGETGELFF.

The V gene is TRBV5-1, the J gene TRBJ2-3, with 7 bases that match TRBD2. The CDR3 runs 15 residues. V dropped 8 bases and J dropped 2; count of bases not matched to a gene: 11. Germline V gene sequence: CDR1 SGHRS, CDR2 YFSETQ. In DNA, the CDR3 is TGCGCCAGTTGCCTTGGGAGGGCGAACACAGATACGCAGTATTTT. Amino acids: CASCLGRANTDTQYF.

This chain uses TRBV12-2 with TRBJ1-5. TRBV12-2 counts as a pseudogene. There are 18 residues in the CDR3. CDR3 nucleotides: TGTGCAAGTCGCTTAGCGTGGGTCCGGGAATGGAGCAATCAGCCCCAGCATTTT. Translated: CASRLAWVREWSNQPQHF.